This TCR beta chain was sequenced in a study of blood T cell repertoires in COVID-19. Germline V lookup: CDR1 MNHEY, CDR2 SVGEGT. The CDR3 is 15 residues long. Trimming took 0 bases from V and 2 from J, leaving 11 bases between them. Clones were read by immunoSEQ multiplex PCR, and TCRdb kept only the in-frame ones, dropping some. The sample records over 65,000 clones, 82% being singletons. The clonotype comes from a man older than 75 with active COVID-19. The specimen was peripheral blood. The chain combines TRBV6-2 or TRBV6-3 with TRBJ2-7; D might be TRBD2 (5 bases). The CDR3 reads CASSYSAGHTYEQYF. The CDR3 nucleotides read TGTGCCAGCAGTTACTCCGCGGGCCACACCTACGAGCAGTACTTC.